The clone carrying this TCR beta chain was seen more than once but under ten times. Its antigen is undetermined. Germline and junction disagree at one end, which may indicate a read error. Clones were sequenced by immunoSEQ multiplex PCR, and TCRdb holds only the in-frame ones, with some missing. The profile shows over 70,000 clones, roughly 80% of them singletons. This CDR3 spans 16 amino acids. Germline V gene sequence: CDR1 MNHNY, CDR2 SVGAGI (reference sequence). These data belong to a study of OX40 agonist ivuxolimab in advanced cancers. Study context: Patients undergoing dose escalation presented with hepatocellular carcinoma, melanoma, renal cell or head and neck cancer. Around 40% of patients had received prior checkpoint inhibitor therapy. Study outcomes and limitations: Clonal expansion by week 6 occurred in CD4+ and CD8+ blood T cells (at 0.1 to 3.0 mg/kg). Also present in some nonresponders was a low level of normalized T-cell clonal expansion.

The sample here was CD4+ or CD8+ T cells sorted from blood, taken in a trial of the OX40 agonist ivuxolimab. This receptor was obtained from an adult with an advanced solid tumor such as melanoma, head and neck, liver or kidney cancer. The chain joins TRBV6-6 to TRBJ2-7, with D perhaps given as TRBD1 or TRBD2 (5 bases each). The CDR3, as DNA: TGTGCCAGCAGCCCTACCCCGACGGGACGGTCCTCCGAGCAGTACTTC. Translated, it gives CASSPTPTGRSSEQYF.